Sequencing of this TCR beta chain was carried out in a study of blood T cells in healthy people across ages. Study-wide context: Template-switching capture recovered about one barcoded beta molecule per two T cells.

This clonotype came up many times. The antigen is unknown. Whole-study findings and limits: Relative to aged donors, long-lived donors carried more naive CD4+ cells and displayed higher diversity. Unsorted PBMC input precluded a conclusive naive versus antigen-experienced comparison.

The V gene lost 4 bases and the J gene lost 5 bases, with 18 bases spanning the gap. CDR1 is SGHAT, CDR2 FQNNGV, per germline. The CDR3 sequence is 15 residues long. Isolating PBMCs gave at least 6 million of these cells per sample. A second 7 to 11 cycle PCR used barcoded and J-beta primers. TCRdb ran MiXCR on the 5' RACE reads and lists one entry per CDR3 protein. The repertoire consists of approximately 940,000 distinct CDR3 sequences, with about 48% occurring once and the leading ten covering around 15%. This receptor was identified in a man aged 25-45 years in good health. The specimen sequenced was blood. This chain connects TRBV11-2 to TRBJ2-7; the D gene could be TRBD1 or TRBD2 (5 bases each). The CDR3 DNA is TGTGCCAGCAGCTCCCGGGGCCTCAAAGGGGACGAGCAGTACTTC. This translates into CASSSRGLKGDEQYF. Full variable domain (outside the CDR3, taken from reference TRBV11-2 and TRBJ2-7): EAGVAQSPRYKIIEKRQSVAFWCNPISGHATLYWYQQILGQGPKLLIQFQNNGVVDDSQLPKDRFSAERLKGVDSTLKIQPAKLEDSAVYLCASSSRGLKGDEQYFGPGTRLTVT.